The T cell receptor beta chain under discussion was sequenced for a study of control samples from healthy donors and cancer patients. CDR1 is SGHVS and CDR2 is FNYEAQ in the germline V gene. The CDR3 covers 16 residues. Losses at the gene ends were 5 bases for V and 5 bases for J; bases not matched to a gene: 8. Profiled with immunoSEQ multiplex PCR; TCRdb holds only in-frame clones, not every one. Among some 22,000 clones listed, around 85% were seen once. The sample comprised PBMCs. The sequence derives from a man aged 55 to 70 with head and neck cancer. V gene TRBV7-6 combines with J gene TRBJ2-1; 11 bases are a match to TRBD2. DNA for the CDR3: TGTGCCAGCAGCCAACCCCTAGCGGGAGGCGACAATGAGCAGTTCTTC. Its protein is CASSQPLAGGDNEQFF.